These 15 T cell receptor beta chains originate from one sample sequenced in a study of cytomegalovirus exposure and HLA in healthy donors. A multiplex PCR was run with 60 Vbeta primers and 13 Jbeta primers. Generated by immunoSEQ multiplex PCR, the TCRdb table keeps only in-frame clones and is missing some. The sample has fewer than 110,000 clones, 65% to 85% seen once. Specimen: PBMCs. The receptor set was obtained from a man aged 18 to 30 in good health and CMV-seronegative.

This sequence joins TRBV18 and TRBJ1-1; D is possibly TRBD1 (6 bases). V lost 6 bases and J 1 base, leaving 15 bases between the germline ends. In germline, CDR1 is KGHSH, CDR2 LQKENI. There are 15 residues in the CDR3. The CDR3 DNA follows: TGTGCCAGCTCTCCAGAGGACAGTCGGAACACTGAAGCTTTCTTT. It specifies CASSPEDSRNTEAFF.

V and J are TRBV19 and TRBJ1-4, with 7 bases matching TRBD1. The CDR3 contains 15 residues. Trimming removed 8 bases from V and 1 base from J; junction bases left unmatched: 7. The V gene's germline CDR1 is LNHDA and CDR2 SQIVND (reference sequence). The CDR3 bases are TGTGCCAGTGGCAACAGGGGTATAACTAATGAAAAACTGTTTTTT. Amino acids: CASGNRGITNEKLFF.

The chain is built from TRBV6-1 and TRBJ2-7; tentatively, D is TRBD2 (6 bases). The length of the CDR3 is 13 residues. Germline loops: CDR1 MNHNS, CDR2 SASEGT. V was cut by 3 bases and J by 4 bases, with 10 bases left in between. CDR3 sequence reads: CASSDWGVYEQYF. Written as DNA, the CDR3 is TGTGCCAGCAGTGATTGGGGGGTATACGAGCAGTACTTC.

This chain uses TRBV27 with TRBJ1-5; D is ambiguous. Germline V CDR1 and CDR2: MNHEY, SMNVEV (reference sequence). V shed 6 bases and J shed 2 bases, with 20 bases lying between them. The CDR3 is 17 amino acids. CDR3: CASSRTVGGPGNQPQHF. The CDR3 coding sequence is TGTGCCAGCAGCCGAACCGTGGGAGGCCCGGGCAATCAGCCCCAGCATTTT.

The CDR3 DNA reads TGTGCCACACGGACAGGGGTTAACACCGGGGAGCTGTTTTTT. Encoded protein: CATRTGVNTGELFF. The J gene is TRBJ2-2, the V gene TRBV6-4, with TRBD1 identical over 9 bases. Germline V gene lookup returns CDR1 MRHNA and CDR2 SNTAGT. This CDR3 has 14 residues. Losses at the gene ends were 10 bases for V and 2 bases for J; bases not matched to a gene: 5.

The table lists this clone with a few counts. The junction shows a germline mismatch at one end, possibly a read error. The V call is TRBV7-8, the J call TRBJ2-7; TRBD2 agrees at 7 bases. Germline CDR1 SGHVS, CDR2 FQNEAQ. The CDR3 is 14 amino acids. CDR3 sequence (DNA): TGTGCCAGCGGTTTGGGGGGGAGCTCCTACGAGCAGTGCTTC. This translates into CASGLGGSSYEQCF. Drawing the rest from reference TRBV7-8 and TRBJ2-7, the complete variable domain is GAGVSQSPRYKVAKRGQDVALRCDPISGHVSLFWYQQALGQGPEFLTYFQNEAQLDKSGLPSDRFFAERPEGSVSTLKIQRTQQEDSAVYLCASGLGGSSYEQCFGPGTRLTVT.

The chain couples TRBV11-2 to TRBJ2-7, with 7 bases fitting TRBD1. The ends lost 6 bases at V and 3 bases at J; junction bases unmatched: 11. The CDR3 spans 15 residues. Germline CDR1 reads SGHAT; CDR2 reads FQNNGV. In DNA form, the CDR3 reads TGTGCCAGCAGTGCGCTCACAGGGGTTCTCTACGAGCAGTACTTC. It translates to CASSALTGVLYEQYF.

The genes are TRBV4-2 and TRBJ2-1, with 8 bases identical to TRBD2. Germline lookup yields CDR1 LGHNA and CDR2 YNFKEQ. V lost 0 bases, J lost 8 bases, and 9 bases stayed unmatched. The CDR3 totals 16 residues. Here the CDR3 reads CASSQDATSAFDEQFF. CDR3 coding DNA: TGTGCCAGCAGCCAAGACGCGACTAGCGCGTTTGATGAGCAGTTCTTC.

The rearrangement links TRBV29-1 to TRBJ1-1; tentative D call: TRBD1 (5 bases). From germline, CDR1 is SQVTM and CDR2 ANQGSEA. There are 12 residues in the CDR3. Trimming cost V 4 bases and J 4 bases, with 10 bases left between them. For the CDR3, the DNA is TGCAGCGTTGTAACCGGGGGCACTGAAGCTTTCTTT. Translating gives CSVVTGGTEAFF.

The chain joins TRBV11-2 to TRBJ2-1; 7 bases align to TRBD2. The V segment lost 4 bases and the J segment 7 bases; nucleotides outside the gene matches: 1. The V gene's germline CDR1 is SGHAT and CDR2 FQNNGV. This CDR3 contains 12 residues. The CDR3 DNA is TGTGCCAGCAGCTCCGGGGGGAATGAGCAGTTCTTC. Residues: CASSSGGNEQFF. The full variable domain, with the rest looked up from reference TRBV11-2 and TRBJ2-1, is EAGVAQSPRYKIIEKRQSVAFWCNPISGHATLYWYQQILGQGPKLLIQFQNNGVVDDSQLPKDRFSAERLKGVDSTLKIQPAKLEDSAVYLCASSSGGNEQFFGPGTRLTVL.

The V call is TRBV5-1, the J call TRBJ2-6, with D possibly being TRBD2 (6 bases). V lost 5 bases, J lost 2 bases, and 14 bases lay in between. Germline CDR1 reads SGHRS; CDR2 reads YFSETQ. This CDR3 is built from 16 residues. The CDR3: CASSGSGVPGANVLTF. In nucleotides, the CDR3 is TGCGCCAGCAGTGGGTCGGGGGTCCCTGGGGCCAACGTCCTGACTTTC.

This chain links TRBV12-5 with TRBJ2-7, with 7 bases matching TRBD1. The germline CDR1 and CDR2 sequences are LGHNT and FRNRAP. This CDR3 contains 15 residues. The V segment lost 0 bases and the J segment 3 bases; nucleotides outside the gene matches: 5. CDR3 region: CASGLVTGTIYEQYF. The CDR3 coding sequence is TGTGCTAGTGGTTTGGTGACAGGGACGATCTACGAGCAGTACTTC.

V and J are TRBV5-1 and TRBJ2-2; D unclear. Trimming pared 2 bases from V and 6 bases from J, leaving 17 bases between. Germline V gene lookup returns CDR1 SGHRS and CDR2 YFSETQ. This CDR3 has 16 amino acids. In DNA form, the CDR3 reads TGCGCCAGCAGCTTCGGTCTAAGAAAAACGGCCGGGGAGCTGTTTTTT. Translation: CASSFGLRKTAGELFF. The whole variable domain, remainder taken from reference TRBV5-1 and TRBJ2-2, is KAGVTQTPRYLIKTRGQQVTLSCSPISGHRSVSWYQQTPGQGLQFLFEYFSETQRNKGNFPGRFSGRQFSNSRSEMNVSTLELGDSALYLCASSFGLRKTAGELFFGEGSRLTVL.

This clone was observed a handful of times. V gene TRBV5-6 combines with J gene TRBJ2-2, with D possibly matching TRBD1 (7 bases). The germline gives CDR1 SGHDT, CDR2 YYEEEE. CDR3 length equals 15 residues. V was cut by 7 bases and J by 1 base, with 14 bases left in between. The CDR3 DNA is TGTGCCAGCCAGGGGGGTCCGGGGAACACCGGGGAGCTGTTTTTT. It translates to CASQGGPGNTGELFF.

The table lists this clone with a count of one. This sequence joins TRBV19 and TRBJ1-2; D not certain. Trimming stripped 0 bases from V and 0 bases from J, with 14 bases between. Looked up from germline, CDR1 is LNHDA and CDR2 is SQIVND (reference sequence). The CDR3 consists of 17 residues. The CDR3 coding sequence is TGTGCCAGTAGTATAGACCCCCGTCGGGAAACTAACTATGGCTACACCTTC. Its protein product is CASSIDPRRETNYGYTF.